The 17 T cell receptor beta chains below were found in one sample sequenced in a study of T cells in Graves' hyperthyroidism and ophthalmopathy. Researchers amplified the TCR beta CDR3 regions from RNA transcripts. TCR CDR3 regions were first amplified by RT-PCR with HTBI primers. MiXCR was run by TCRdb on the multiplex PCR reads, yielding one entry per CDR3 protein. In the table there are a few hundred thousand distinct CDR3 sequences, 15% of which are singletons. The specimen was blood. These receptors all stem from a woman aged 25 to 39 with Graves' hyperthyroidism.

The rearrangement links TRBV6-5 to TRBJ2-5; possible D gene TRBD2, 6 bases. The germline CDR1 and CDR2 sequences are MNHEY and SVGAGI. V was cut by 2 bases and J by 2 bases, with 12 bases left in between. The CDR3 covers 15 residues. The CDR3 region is CASSYADAGQETQYF. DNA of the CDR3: TGTGCCAGCAGTTACGCAGACGCGGGGCAAGAGACCCAGTACTTC.

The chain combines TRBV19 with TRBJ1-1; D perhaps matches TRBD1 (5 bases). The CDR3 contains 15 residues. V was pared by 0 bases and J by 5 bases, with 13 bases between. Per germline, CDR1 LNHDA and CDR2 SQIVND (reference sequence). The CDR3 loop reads CASSIEDNSWTEAFF. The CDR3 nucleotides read TGTGCCAGTAGTATAGAGGACAATTCTTGGACTGAAGCTTTCTTT.

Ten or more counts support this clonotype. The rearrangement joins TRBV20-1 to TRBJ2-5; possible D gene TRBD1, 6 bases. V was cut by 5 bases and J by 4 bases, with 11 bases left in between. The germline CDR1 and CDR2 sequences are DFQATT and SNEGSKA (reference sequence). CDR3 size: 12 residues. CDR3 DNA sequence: TGCAGTGCTCGACAGACAGGAGAGACCCAGTACTTC. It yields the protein CSARQTGETQYF.

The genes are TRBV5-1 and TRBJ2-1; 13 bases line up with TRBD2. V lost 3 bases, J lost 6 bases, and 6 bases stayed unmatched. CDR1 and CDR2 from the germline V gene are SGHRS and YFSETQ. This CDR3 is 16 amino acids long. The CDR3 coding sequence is TGCGCCAGCAGCTGGGGGACTAGCGGGACCGGCAATGAGCAGTTCTTC. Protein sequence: CASSWGTSGTGNEQFF.

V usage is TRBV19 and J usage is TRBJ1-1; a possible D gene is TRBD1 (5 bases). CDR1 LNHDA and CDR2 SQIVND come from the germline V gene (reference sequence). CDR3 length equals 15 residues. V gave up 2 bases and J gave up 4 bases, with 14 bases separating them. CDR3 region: CASSILLQGPTEAFF. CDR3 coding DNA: TGTGCCAGTAGTATACTCCTTCAGGGCCCCACTGAAGCTTTCTTT. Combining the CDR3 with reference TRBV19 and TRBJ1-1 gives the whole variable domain DGGITQSPKYLFRKEGQNVTLSCEQNLNHDAMYWYRQDPGQGLRLIYYSQIVNDFQKGDIAEGYSVSREKKESFPLTVTSAQKNPTAFYLCASSILLQGPTEAFFGQGTRLTVV.

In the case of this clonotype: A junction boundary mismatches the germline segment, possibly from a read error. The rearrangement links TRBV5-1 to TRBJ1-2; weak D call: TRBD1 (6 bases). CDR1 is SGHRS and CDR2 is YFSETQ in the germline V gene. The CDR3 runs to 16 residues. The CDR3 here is CASSLGDRQMRVGYTF. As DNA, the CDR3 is TGTGCCAGCAGCTTGGGTGACAGGCAAATGCGTGTTGGCTACACCTTC. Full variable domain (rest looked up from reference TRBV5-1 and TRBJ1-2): KAGVTQTPRYLIKTRGQQVTLSCSPISGHRSVSWYQQTPGQGLQFLFEYFSETQRNKGNFPGRFSGRQFSNSRSEMNVSTLELGDSALYLCASSLGDRQMRVGYTFGSGTRLTVV.

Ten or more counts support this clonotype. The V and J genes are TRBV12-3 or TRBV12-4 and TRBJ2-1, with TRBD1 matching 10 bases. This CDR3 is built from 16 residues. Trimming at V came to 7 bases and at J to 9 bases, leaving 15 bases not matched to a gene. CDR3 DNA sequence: TGTGCCAGCATCCACCGCCCGGGACAGGGGTCGGCTGAGCAGTTCTTC. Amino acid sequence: CASIHRPGQGSAEQFF.

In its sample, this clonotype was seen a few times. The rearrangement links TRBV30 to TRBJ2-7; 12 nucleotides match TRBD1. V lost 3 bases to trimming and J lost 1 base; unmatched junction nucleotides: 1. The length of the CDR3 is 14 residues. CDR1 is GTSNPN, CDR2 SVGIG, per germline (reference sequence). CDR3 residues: CAWRGQGASYEQYF. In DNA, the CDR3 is TGTGCCTGGAGGGGACAGGGGGCTTCCTACGAGCAGTACTTC.

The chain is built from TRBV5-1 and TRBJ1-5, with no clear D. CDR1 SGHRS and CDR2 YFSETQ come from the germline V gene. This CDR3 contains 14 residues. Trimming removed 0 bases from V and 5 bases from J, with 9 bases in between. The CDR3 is CASSLGPGYQPQHF. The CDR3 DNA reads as TGCGCCAGCAGCTTGGGGCCGGGGTATCAGCCCCAGCATTTT.

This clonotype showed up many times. The CDR3 is CASSPRTSSYNEQFF. CDR3 nucleotide sequence: TGTGCCAGCTCACCGCGGACGAGCTCCTACAATGAGCAGTTCTTC. The chain is built from TRBV18 and TRBJ2-1; D gene uncertain. V was clipped by 3 bases and J by 0 bases, with 9 bases between them. Germline lookup yields CDR1 KGHSH and CDR2 LQKENI. The CDR3 runs to 15 residues.

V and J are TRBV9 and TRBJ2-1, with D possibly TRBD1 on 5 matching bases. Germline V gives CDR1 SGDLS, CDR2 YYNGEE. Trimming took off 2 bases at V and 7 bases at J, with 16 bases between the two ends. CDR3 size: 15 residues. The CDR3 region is CASSVHVAGINEQFF. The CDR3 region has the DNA TGTGCCAGCAGCGTCCACGTTGCAGGGATAAATGAGCAGTTCTTC.

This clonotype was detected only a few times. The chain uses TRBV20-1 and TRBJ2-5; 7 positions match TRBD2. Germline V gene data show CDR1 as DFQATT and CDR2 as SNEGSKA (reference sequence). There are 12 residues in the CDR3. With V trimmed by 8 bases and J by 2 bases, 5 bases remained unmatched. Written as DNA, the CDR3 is TGCAGTATTCGGGAGGAGCAAGAGACCCAGTACTTC. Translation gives CSIREEQETQYF.

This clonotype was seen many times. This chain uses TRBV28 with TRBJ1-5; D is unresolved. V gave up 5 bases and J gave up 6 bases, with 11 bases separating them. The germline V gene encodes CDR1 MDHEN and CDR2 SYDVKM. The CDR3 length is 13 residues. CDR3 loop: CASSPPEGQPQHF. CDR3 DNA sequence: TGTGCCAGCAGTCCGCCTGAGGGTCAGCCCCAGCATTTT.

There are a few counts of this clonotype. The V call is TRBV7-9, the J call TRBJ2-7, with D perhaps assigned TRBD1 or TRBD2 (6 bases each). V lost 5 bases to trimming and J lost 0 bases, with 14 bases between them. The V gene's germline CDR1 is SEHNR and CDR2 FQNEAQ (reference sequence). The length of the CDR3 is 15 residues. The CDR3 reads CASSPPGANSYEQYF. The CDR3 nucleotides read TGTGCCAGCAGCCCGCCGGGGGCGAACTCCTACGAGCAGTACTTC.

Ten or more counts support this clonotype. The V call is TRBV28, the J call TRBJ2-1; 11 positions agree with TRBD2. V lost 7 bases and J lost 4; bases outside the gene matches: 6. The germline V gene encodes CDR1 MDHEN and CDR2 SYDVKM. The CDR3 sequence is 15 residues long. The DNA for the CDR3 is TGTGCCAGCACCCTACTAGCGGGAGAGTACAATGAGCAGTTCTTC. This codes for CASTLLAGEYNEQFF.

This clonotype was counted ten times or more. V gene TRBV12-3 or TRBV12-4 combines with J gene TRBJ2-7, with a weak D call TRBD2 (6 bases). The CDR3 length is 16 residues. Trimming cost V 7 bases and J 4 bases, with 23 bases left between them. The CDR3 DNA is TGTGCCAGCACCAAGGCATTGGGTCTGGAGGGTTACGAGCAGTACTTC. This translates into CASTKALGLEGYEQYF.

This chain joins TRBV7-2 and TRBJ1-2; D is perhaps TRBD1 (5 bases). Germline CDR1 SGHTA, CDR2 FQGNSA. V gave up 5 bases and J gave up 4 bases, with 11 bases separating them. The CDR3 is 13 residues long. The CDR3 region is CASSPLRGYGYTF. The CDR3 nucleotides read TGTGCCAGCAGCCCCCTTAGGGGCTATGGCTACACCTTC.